A selection of T cell receptor beta chains follows, all from one sample in a study of T cells in localized non-small cell lung cancer. This table comes from immunoSEQ multiplex PCR, and its TCRdb copy is limited to in-frame clones, with some not included. The sample records approximately 89,000 clones, 80% being singletons. Sequenced material: PBMCs, taken before any cancer treatment. The receptors were gathered from a man aged 40-75 years with stage II squamous cell lung carcinoma. The CDR3 runs from the conserved cysteine through the conserved F or W. The D gene is left open where the match is weak. Some rows have no size entry. The others give once, few or many, or a class for an expanded clone.

CDR3 | DNA | length | V | D | J | size
CASRTQGYEQYF | TGTGCCAGCAGGACACAGGGATACGAGCAGTACTTC | 12 | TRBV27 | NA | TRBJ2-7 | NA
CASSPPPEGRRTGELFF | TGTGCCAGCAGTCCCCCCCCCGAGGGGCGAAGGACCGGGGAGCTGTTTTTT | 17 | TRBV28 | NA | TRBJ2-2 | NA
CASRGWRSKENTQYF | TGTGCCAGCAGGGGTTGGAGGTCGAAAGAAAATACGCAGTATTTT | 15 | TRBV7-8 | NA | TRBJ2-3 | NA
CASSSLRGPNGYYGYTF | TGTGCCAGCAGTTCGCTCCGCGGACCCAACGGGTACTATGGCTACACCTTC | 17 | TRBV28 | NA | TRBJ1-2 | NA
CATSRVGGIGEQYF | TGTGCCACCAGCAGAGTCGGGGGGATCGGCGAGCAGTACTTC | 14 | TRBV15 | TRBD2 | TRBJ2-7 | NA
CASSSQGEGLAEAFF | TGTGCCAGCAGCTCCCAAGGGGAAGGTCTCGCTGAAGCTTTCTTT | 15 | TRBV7-6 | NA | TRBJ1-1 | NA
CASSTYGQGDGAAKNIQYF | TGCGCCAGCAGCACCTACGGACAGGGGGACGGGGCTGCCAAAAACATTCAGTACTTC | 19 | TRBV5-1 | TRBD1 | TRBJ2-4 | NA
CASSHSDRSQETQYF | TGTGCCAGCAGCCATTCAGACAGGAGCCAAGAGACCCAGTACTTC | 15 | TRBV4-2 | NA | TRBJ2-5 | NA
CASSGTSYEQYF | TGTGCCAGCAGTGGGACATCCTACGAGCAGTACTTC | 12 | TRBV2 | NA | TRBJ2-7 | NA
CASTPGPTGYGSYNSPLHF | TGCGCCAGCACTCCAGGACCTACAGGGTACGGCTCCTATAATTCACCCCTCCACTTT | 19 | TRBV5-1 | NA | TRBJ1-6 | NA
CASSYAGGRIYGYTF | TGTGCCAGCAGTTACGCCGGAGGCCGTATATATGGCTACACCTTC | 15 | TRBV28 | NA | TRBJ1-2 | NA
CASSPYALGYTF | TGTGCCAGCAGCCCGTATGCTCTCGGCTACACCTTC | 12 | TRBV7-2 | NA | TRBJ1-2 | NA
CASSRTGGPDTQYF | TGTGCCAGCAGTCGCACGGGGGGGCCGGATACGCAGTATTTT | 14 | TRBV7-3 | TRBD2 | TRBJ2-3 | NA
CASSEAPRADTEAFF | TGTGCCAGCAGTGAAGCGCCCAGGGCCGACACTGAAGCTTTCTTT | 15 | TRBV6-1 | NA | TRBJ1-1 | NA
CASSPKSYTEAFF | TGTGCCAGCAGCCCAAAGAGCTACACTGAAGCTTTCTTT | 13 | TRBV6-6 | NA | TRBJ1-1 | few
CASSDHGGATDTQYF | TGTGCCAGCAGTGATCACGGGGGCGCGACAGATACGCAGTATTTT | 15 | TRBV6-4 | NA | TRBJ2-3 | NA
CASSSRGASEAFF | TGTGCCAGCAGCTCGCGGGGGGCGAGTGAAGCTTTCTTT | 13 | TRBV7-6 | NA | TRBJ1-1 | NA
CASSIDRGRSPNQPQHF | TGTGCCAGTAGTATAGATCGAGGTAGGAGTCCAAATCAGCCCCAGCATTTT | 17 | TRBV19 | NA | TRBJ1-5 | once
CASDRNRDSGYTF | TGTGCCAGCGACAGAAACCGGGACAGTGGCTACACCTTC | 13 | TRBV2 | TRBD1 | TRBJ1-2 | NA
CASSPGGRTDTQYF | TGTGCCAGCAGTCCGGGAGGACGCACAGATACGCAGTATTTT | 14 | TRBV28 | TRBD2 | TRBJ2-3 | NA
CASTPTTHSPLHF | TGTGCCAGCACCCCGACCACCCATTCACCCCTCCACTTT | 13 | TRBV25-1 | NA | TRBJ1-6 | NA
CASSGAGSNQPQHF | TGTGCCAGCAGTGGCGCAGGGAGCAATCAGCCCCAGCATTTT | 14 | TRBV6-1 | NA | TRBJ1-5 | NA
CASSLSGTRGAGELFF | TGTGCCAGCAGCTTATCCGGGACTAGAGGCGCCGGGGAGCTGTTTTTT | 16 | TRBV5-4 | TRBD2 | TRBJ2-2 | NA
CASSVAVNTEAFF | TGTGCCAGCAGTGTAGCGGTGAACACTGAAGCTTTCTTT | 13 | TRBV6-4 | NA | TRBJ1-1 | few
CAWSASLRGEMLKLFF | TGTGCCTGGAGTGCGAGTCTGCGTGGGGAAATGTTGAAACTGTTTTTT | 16 | TRBV30 | NA | TRBJ1-4 | NA
CASSISGSTDTQYF | TGCGCCAGCAGCATTAGCGGTAGCACAGATACGCAGTATTTT | 14 | TRBV5-1 | NA | TRBJ2-3 | NA
CATGGYETQYF | TGTGCCACTGGGGGGTATGAGACCCAGTACTTC | 11 | TRBV6-5 | NA | TRBJ2-5 | NA
CSAYGGGVIFF | TGCAGTGCCTATGGGGGGGGAGTTATTTTCTTC | 11 | TRBV20-1 | TRBD2 | TRBJ2-1 | NA
CASSLDTGELFF | TGTGCCAGCAGCTTGGACACCGGGGAGCTGTTTTTT | 12 | TRBV7-8 | NA | TRBJ2-2 | once
CASAGQGAQYF | TGTGCCAGCGCCGGACAGGGCGCGCAGTACTTC | 11 | TRBV27 | TRBD1 | TRBJ2-7 | NA
CASSRAVSYEQYF | TGTGCCAGTAGCCGGGCAGTTTCATACGAGCAGTACTTC | 13 | TRBV19 | NA | TRBJ2-7 | NA
CASSLVPGNLNTGELFF | TGTGCCAGCAGCTTGGTGCCGGGGAACTTGAACACCGGGGAGCTGTTTTTT | 17 | TRBV5-4 | NA | TRBJ2-2 | NA
CASSLAGTGFSETQYF | TGCGCCAGCAGCTTGGCTGGGACAGGATTTAGCGAGACCCAGTACTTC | 16 | TRBV5-1 | TRBD1 | TRBJ2-5 | NA
CATTRGRGGHEKLFF | TGTGCCACCACCCGGGGCAGGGGCGGGCATGAAAAACTGTTTTTT | 15 | TRBV15 | NA | TRBJ1-4 | NA
CASSSPEWTGISYGYTF | TGTGCCAGCAGCTCCCCAGAATGGACAGGGATCAGCTATGGCTACACCTTC | 17 | TRBV7-2 | TRBD1 | TRBJ1-2 | NA
CASSLSSQYNEQFF | TGCGCCAGCAGCCTAAGCTCACAATACAATGAGCAGTTCTTC | 14 | TRBV5-1 | NA | TRBJ2-1 | few
CASSYELKETQYF | TGCGCCAGCAGCTACGAGCTCAAAGAGACCCAGTACTTC | 13 | TRBV4-3 | NA | TRBJ2-5 | NA